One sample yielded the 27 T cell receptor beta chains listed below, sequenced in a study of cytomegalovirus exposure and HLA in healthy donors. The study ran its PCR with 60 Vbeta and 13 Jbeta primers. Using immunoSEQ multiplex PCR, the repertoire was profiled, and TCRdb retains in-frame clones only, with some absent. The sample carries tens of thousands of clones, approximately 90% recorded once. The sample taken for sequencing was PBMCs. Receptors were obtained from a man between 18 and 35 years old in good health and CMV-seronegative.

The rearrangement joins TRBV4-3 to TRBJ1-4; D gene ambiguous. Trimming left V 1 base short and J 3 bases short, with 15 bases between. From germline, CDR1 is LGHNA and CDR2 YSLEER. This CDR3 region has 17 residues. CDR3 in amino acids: CASSQGGISVANEKLFF. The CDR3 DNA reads TGCGCCAGCAGCCAAGGAGGGATCTCGGTGGCTAATGAAAAACTGTTTTTT.

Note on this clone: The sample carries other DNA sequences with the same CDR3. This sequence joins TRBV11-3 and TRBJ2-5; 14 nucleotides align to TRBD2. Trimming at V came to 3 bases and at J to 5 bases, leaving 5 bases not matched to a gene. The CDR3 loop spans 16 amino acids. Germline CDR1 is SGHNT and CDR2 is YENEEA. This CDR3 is CASSLGLAGDLETQYF. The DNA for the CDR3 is TGTGCCAGCAGCTTGGGACTAGCGGGAGATCTGGAGACCCAGTACTTC.

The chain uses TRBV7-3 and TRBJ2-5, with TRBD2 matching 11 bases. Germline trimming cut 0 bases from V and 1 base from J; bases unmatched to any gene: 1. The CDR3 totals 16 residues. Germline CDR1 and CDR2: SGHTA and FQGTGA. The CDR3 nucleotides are TGTGCCAGCAGCTTAACTGGGACTAGCGGCCAAGAGACCCAGTACTTC. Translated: CASSLTGTSGQETQYF.

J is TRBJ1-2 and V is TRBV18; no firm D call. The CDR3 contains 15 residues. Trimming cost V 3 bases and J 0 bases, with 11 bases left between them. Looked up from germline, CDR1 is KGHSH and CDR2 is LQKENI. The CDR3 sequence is CASSPVQQPNYGYTF. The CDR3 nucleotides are TGTGCCAGCTCACCTGTACAGCAGCCTAACTATGGCTACACCTTC.

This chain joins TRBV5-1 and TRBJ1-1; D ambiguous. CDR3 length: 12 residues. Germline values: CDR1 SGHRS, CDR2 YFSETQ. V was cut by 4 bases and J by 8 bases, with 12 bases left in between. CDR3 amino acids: CASSHGGGEAFF. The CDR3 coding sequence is TGCGCCAGCAGCCATGGCGGAGGGGAAGCTTTCTTT.

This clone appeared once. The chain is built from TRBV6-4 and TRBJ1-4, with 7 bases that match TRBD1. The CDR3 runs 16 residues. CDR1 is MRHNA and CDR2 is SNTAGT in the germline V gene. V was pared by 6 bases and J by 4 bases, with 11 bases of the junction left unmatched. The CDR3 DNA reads TGTGCCAGCAGCCCGGTCCCAACAGGGGATAATGAAAAACTGTTTTTT. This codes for CASSPVPTGDNEKLFF.

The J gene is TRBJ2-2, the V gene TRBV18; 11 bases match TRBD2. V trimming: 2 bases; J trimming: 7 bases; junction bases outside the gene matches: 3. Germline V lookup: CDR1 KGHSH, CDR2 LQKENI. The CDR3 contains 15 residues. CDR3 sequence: CASSPSGLADGELFF. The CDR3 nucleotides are TGTGCCAGCTCACCATCGGGACTAGCGGACGGGGAGCTGTTTTTT.

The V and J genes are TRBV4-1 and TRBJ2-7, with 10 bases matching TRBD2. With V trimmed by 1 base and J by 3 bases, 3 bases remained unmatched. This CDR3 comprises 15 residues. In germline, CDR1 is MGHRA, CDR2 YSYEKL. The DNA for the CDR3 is TGCGCCAGCAGCCAAGTACTAGCGGGACACTACGAGCAGTACTTC. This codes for CASSQVLAGHYEQYF.

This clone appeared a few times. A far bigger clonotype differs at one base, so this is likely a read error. CDR3 amino acids: CASRPGPDREQYF. The CDR3, as DNA: TGCGCCAGCAGACCCGGTCCCGATCGCGAGCAGTACTTC. The chain uses TRBV4-1 and TRBJ2-7; D gene unclear. Germline loops: CDR1 MGHRA, CDR2 YSYEKL. The V and J ends lost 6 bases and 6 bases respectively, with 15 bases between them. This CDR3 is built from 13 residues.

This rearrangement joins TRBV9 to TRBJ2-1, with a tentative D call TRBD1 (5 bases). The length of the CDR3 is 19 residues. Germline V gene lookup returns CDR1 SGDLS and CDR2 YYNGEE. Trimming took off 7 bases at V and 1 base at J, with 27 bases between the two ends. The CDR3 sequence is CASSLSLTDSRSSYNEQFF. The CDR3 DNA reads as TGTGCCAGCTCATTAAGTCTGACAGATTCTCGATCTTCCTACAATGAGCAGTTCTTC.

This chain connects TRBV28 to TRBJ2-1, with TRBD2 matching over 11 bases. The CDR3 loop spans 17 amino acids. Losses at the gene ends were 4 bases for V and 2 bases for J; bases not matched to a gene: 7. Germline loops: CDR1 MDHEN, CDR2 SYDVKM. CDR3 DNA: TGTGCCAGCAGTTCCCCATCGGGACTAGCGGCCTACAATGAGCAGTTCTTC. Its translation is CASSSPSGLAAYNEQFF.

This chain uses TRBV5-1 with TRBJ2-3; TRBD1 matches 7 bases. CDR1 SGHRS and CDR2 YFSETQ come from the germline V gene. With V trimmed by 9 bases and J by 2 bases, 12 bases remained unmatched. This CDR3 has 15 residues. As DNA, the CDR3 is TGCGCCACCACTGTTGAGGGGGCATACACAGATACGCAGTATTTT. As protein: CATTVEGAYTDTQYF.

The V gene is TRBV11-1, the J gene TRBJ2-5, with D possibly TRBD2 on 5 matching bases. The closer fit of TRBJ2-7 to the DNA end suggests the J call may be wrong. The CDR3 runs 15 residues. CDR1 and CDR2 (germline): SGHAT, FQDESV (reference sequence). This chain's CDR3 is CASSLASGILYEQYF. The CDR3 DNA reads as TGTGCCAGCAGCTTAGCGTCCGGGATACTCTACGAGCAGTACTTC.

The CDR3 loop is CASSPRVSGANVLTF. CDR3 DNA sequence: TGTGCCAGCAGTCCCAGGGTGTCTGGGGCCAACGTCCTGACTTTC. The J gene is TRBJ2-6, the V gene TRBV28; D may be TRBD1 (5 bases). The V and J ends lost 5 bases and 1 base respectively, with 9 bases between them. From germline, CDR1 is MDHEN and CDR2 SYDVKM. There are 15 residues in the CDR3.

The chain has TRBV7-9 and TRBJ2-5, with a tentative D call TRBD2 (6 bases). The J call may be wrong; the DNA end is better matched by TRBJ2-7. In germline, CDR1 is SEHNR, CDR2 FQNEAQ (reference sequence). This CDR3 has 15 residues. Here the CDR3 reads CASSFTGSKGYEQYF. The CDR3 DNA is TGTGCCAGCAGCTTCACCGGGAGTAAAGGCTACGAGCAGTACTTC.

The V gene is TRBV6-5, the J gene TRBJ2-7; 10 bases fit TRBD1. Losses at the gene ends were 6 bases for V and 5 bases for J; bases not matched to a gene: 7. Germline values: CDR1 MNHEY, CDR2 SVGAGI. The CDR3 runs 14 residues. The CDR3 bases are TGTGCCAGCAGGCTGGGGACAGGGGTCGACGAGCAGTACTTC. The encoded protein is CASRLGTGVDEQYF.

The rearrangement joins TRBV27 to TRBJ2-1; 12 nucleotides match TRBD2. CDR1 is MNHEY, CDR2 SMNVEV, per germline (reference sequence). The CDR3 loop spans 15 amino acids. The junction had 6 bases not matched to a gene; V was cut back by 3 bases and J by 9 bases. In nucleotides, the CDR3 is TGTGCCAGCAGTTTCTCACTAGCGGGAGGTGTTGAGCAGTTCTTC. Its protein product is CASSFSLAGGVEQFF.

For the CDR3, the DNA is TGTGCCAGCAGGACAGGGGGCAGGCCCGAAGCTTTCTTT. Translation: CASRTGGRPEAFF. The chain uses TRBV6-1 and TRBJ1-1; TRBD1 aligns across 10 bases. The CDR3 is made up of 13 amino acids. With 6 bases clipped from V and 8 bases from J, the junction kept 6 bases outside the gene matches. The germline gives CDR1 MNHNS, CDR2 SASEGT.

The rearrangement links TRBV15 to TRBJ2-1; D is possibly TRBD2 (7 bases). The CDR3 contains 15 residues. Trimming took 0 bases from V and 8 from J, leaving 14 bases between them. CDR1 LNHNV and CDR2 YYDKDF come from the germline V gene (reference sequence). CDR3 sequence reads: CATSRDGGGSYEQFF. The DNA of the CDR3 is TGTGCCACCAGCAGAGATGGGGGCGGGAGCTATGAGCAGTTCTTC.

As DNA, the CDR3 is TGTGCCGCGGGGGGGGCCCCTCCCCTCTACTACGAGCAGTACTTC. It encodes CAAGGAPPLYYEQYF. This rearrangement joins TRBV6-5 to TRBJ2-7; 9 nucleotides match TRBD2. Germline values: CDR1 MNHEY, CDR2 SVGAGI. J gave up 3 bases and V 11 bases, and 14 bases lay outside the gene matches. The CDR3 consists of 15 residues.

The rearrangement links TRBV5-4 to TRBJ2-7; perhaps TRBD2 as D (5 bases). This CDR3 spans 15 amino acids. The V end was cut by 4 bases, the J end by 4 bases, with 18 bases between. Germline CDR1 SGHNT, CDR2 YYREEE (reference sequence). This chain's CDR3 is CASSQDSTPIYEQYF. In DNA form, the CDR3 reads TGTGCCAGCAGCCAGGACTCAACCCCTATTTACGAGCAGTACTTC.

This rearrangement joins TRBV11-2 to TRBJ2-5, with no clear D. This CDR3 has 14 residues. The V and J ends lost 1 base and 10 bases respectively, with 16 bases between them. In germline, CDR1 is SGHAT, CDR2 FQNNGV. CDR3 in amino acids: CASSLGSSPASQYF. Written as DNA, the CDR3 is TGTGCCAGCAGCTTAGGGTCCTCCCCTGCGAGCCAGTACTTC.

The chain's CDR3 is CASSFGRNTEAFF. In DNA form, the CDR3 reads TGTGCCAGCAGCTTCGGGAGAAACACTGAAGCTTTCTTT. V and J are TRBV7-2 and TRBJ1-1; D call uncertain. Germline loops: CDR1 SGHTA, CDR2 FQGNSA. CDR3 size: 13 residues. Between the trimmed V and J ends, which lost 3 bases and 2 bases, there was a span of 7 bases.

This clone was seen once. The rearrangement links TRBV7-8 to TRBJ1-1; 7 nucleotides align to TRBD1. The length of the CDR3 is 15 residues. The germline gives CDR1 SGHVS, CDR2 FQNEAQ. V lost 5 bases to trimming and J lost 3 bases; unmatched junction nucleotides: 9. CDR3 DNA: TGTGCCAGCAGCCGAAACAGGGGTACATACACTGAAGCTTTCTTT. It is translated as CASSRNRGTYTEAFF. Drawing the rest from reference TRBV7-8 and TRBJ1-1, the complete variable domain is GAGVSQSPRYKVAKRGQDVALRCDPISGHVSLFWYQQALGQGPEFLTYFQNEAQLDKSGLPSDRFFAERPEGSVSTLKIQRTQQEDSAVYLCASSRNRGTYTEAFFGQGTRLTVV.

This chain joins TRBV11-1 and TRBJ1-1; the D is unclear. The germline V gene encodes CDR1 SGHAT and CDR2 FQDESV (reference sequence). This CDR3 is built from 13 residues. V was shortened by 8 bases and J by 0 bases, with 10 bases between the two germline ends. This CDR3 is CASSRRMNTEAFF. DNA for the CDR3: TGTGCCAGCTCTAGGCGGATGAACACTGAAGCTTTCTTT.

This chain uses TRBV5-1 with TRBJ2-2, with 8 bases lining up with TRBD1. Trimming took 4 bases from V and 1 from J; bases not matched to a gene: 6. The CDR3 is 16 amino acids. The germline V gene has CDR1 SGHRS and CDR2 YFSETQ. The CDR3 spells CASSRSGTGNTGELFF. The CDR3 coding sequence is TGCGCCAGCAGCCGGTCCGGGACAGGGAACACCGGGGAGCTGTTTTTT.

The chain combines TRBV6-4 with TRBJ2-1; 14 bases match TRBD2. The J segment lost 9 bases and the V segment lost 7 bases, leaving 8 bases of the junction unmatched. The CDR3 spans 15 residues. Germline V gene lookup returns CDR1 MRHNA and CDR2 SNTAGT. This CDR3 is CASNQGLAGDIEQFF. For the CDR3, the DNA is TGTGCCAGCAATCAGGGACTAGCGGGAGACATTGAGCAGTTCTTC.